This T cell receptor beta chain stems from a study of blood T cell repertoires in COVID-19. Study-level background: Samples taken during acute and convalescent COVID-19 were collected in the United States, Italy and Spain. T cells, B-cell-depleted T cells, or PBMCs supplied cDNA or gDNA.

The CDR3 runs to 18 residues. Per the germline V gene, CDR1 is SGDLS and CDR2 is YYNGEE. The J segment lost 5 bases and the V segment lost 2 bases, leaving 11 bases of the junction unmatched. Study processing details: Estimated nucleated cell counts came from reference gene primer amplification. Assay used: immunoSEQ multiplex PCR; TCRdb lists only in-frame clones, some missing. Clone size and the V and J calls come from that table; the DNA yielded D and trimming. The repertoire has 180,000 or so clones, about nine tenths of them found once; the top ten carry 4%. The specimen was peripheral blood. The clonotype originates from a woman in her twenties or thirties with acute or convalescent COVID-19. The chain uses TRBV9 and TRBJ2-2; TRBD1 matches 11 bases. CDR3 amino acids: CASSVRTGGIGITGELFF. The CDR3 nucleotides read TGTGCCAGCAGCGTCAGGACAGGGGGCATCGGGATAACCGGGGAGCTGTTTTTT.